The sequence of this T cell receptor (beta chain) was determined in a study of CD8+CD57+ T cells in acquired aplastic anemia. Genomic DNA provided the template from which TCR beta VDJ and CDR3 profiles were obtained. TCRdb re-analysed the reads in MiXCR, keeping a single row per CDR3 protein. This repertoire shows roughly 61,000 distinct CDR3 sequences, about 50% found once; its top ten account for 2% to 2.5%. The CDR3 contains 17 residues. J lost 2 bases, V lost 3 bases, and 7 bases had no gene match. Germline loops: CDR1 SGHVS, CDR2 FQNEAQ. This clonotype has ten or more counts. Sequenced input: sorted CD4+, CD8+, or CD8+CD57+ T cells (not recorded which) from PBMCs. The chain couples TRBV7-8 to TRBJ2-3, with TRBD1 matching 11 bases. The TCR comes from a human donor in good health, serving as a control. The CDR3 coding sequence is TGTGCCAGCAGCTTCACCGGGACAGGGGGATTCACAGATACGCAGTATTTT. This gives the protein CASSFTGTGGFTDTQYF.